This entry is about one T cell receptor beta chain. The assay was immunoSEQ multiplex PCR, and TCRdb's table has in-frame clones only and misses some. The sample consists of hundreds of thousands of clones, approximately 90% of them appearing once. The data were obtained in a study of blood T cell repertoires in COVID-19. Study-wide background: Sources were T cells, B-cell-depleted T cells, or PBMCs; the material itself was cDNA or gDNA.

V was shortened by 4 bases and J by 10 bases, with 14 bases between the two germline ends. The germline V gene has CDR1 MNHEY and CDR2 SVGAGI. CDR3 length equals 14 residues. The chain employs TRBV6-5 and TRBJ1-6; D not resolved. This sequence was found in a woman aged 30 to 39 with acute or convalescent COVID-19. The sample comprised peripheral blood. CDR3 in DNA: TGTGCCAGCAGTTTATTCGGGGATCGCTCACCCCTCCACTTT. It encodes CASSLFGDRSPLHF.